Sequencing of this T cell receptor beta chain was carried out in a study of blood T cell repertoires in COVID-19. Overall study: Nucleic acid was either cDNA or gDNA, and it came from T cells, B-cell-depleted T cells, or PBMCs.

Assay used: immunoSEQ multiplex PCR; TCRdb lists only in-frame clones, some missing. The table has 200,000 to 250,000 clones, 70% to 90% seen once. Participants were aged 18 to 89 years from 20 to 30 US areas. The clonotype comes from a woman aged 45-65 years with acute COVID-19. Specimen: PBMCs or T cells enriched from blood (not recorded which).

In DNA form, the CDR3 reads TGTGCCAGCAGCTTGAGGGCCATGGGTGAGCAGTTCTTC. As protein: CASSLRAMGEQFF. This chain uses TRBV11-1 with TRBJ2-1, with TRBD2 as a possible D gene (5 bases). This CDR3 comprises 13 residues. Trimming shortened V by 3 bases and J by 9 bases, and 12 bases separated the two germline ends. Germline-derived CDR1 and CDR2 are SGHAT and FQDESV (reference sequence).